This entry lists 18 T cell receptor beta chains sequenced from one sample in a study of CD8+ T cells in alopecia areata. Sequencing relied on a cDNA template that was reverse transcribed from extracted RNA. Profiled with immunoSEQ multiplex PCR; TCRdb holds only in-frame clones, not every one. The sample records about 210,000 clones, around three fifths being singletons. Treatment: oral pan-JAK inhibitor, 5-10 mg twice daily. The material sequenced was CD4+ T cells sorted from blood, taken at week 4, from a patient treated with tofacitinib. The receptors stem from a human donor with alopecia areata.

The chain employs TRBV30 and TRBJ1-5; a weak D match, TRBD1 (5 bases). The V end lost 2 bases, the J end lost 2 bases, and 7 bases lay between the germline ends. This CDR3 is 13 amino acids long. Germline V CDR1 and CDR2: GTSNPN, SVGIG (reference sequence). In DNA, the CDR3 is TGTGCCTGGAGTTTAGGGGGCAATCAGCCCCAGCATTTT. Translating it yields CAWSLGGNQPQHF.

The chain carries TRBV18 and TRBJ2-3, with D possibly matching TRBD2 (7 bases). Between the trimmed V and J ends, which lost 6 bases and 4 bases, there was a span of 11 bases. Per the germline V gene, CDR1 is KGHSH and CDR2 is LQKENI. This CDR3 contains 13 residues. The CDR3 DNA reads as TGTGCCAGCTCTCGGGGGGCGGCAGATACGCAGTATTTT. This codes for CASSRGAADTQYF. Based on the CDR3 plus reference TRBV18 and TRBJ2-3, the full variable domain is NAGVMQNPRHLVRRRGQEARLRCSPMKGHSHVYWYRQLPEEGLKFMVYLQKENIIDESGMPKERFSAEFPKEGPSILRIQQVVRGDSAAYFCASSRGAADTQYFGPGTRLTVL.

The sample holds one count of this clone. The J gene is TRBJ2-7, the V gene TRBV30; no clear D. The CDR3 spans 13 residues. CDR1 is GTSNPN and CDR2 is SVGIG in the germline V gene (reference sequence). V was shortened by 7 bases and J by 0 bases, with 13 bases between the two germline ends. CDR3: CAYLSMVSYEQYF. In DNA, the CDR3 is TGTGCCTACCTTAGTATGGTCTCCTACGAGCAGTACTTC.

This clone has only a few counts. The chain employs TRBV2 and TRBJ2-3; D might be TRBD1 (6 bases). This CDR3 has 13 residues. Per the germline V gene, CDR1 is SNHLY and CDR2 is FYNNEI. Trimming removed 6 bases from V and 3 bases from J, with 10 bases in between. This chain's CDR3 is CASRGARTDTQYF. The CDR3, as DNA: TGTGCCAGCAGGGGGGCTAGGACAGATACGCAGTATTTT.

The V gene is TRBV6-5, the J gene TRBJ2-5, with D perhaps given as TRBD1 or TRBD2 (7 bases each). Trimming cost V 6 bases and J 5 bases, with 13 bases left between them. CDR3 size: 13 residues. The germline V gene has CDR1 MNHEY and CDR2 SVGAGI. The CDR3 region has the DNA TGTGCCAGCAGGGCAGGGGGGGTTGAGACCCAGTACTTC. Its translation is CASRAGGVETQYF.

The V and J genes are TRBV27 and TRBJ2-7; D unresolved. V was pared by 7 bases and J by 9 bases, with 19 bases between. The CDR3 extends over 13 amino acids. Germline V gene data show CDR1 as MNHEY and CDR2 as SMNVEV (reference sequence). DNA of the CDR3: TGTGCCAGCAAAAGCCGCCTTGGGGTCGTGCAGTACTTC. Amino acid sequence: CASKSRLGVVQYF.

The rearrangement links TRBV2 to TRBJ2-3; no reliable D call. V lost 7 bases to trimming and J lost 1 base, with 6 bases between them. From germline, CDR1 is SNHLY and CDR2 FYNNEI. CDR3 length: 12 residues. CDR3 sequence: CASNRGTDTQYF. Written as DNA, the CDR3 is TGTGCCAGCAATCGCGGCACAGATACGCAGTATTTT.

Only a few counts were recorded for this clone. This rearrangement joins TRBV6-6 to TRBJ2-5, with 11 bases matching TRBD1. CDR3 length: 16 residues. Losses at the gene ends were 2 bases for V and 4 bases for J; bases not matched to a gene: 6. The germline CDR1 and CDR2 sequences are MNHNY and SVGAGI (reference sequence). The CDR3 DNA reads TGTGCCAGCAGTTACCACGGACAGGGGGCAGGAGAGACCCAGTACTTC. The encoded protein is CASSYHGQGAGETQYF.

This clone has more than one count but fewer than ten. The DNA of the CDR3 is TGTGCCAGCAGCCAAGAGGGGACTAGAACCAACAATGAGCAGTTCTTC. Translating it yields CASSQEGTRTNNEQFF. V and J are TRBV4-2 and TRBJ2-1, with 8 bases lining up with TRBD2. The germline V gene encodes CDR1 LGHNA and CDR2 YNFKEQ. The CDR3 covers 16 residues. The V segment lost 0 bases and the J segment 5 bases; nucleotides outside the gene matches: 6.

This clone was picked up a small number of times. This chain connects TRBV25-1 to TRBJ2-1, with D unclear. The CDR3 consists of 13 residues. Germline-derived CDR1 and CDR2 are MGHDK and SYGVNS. Trimming removed 2 bases at V and 14 bases at J, with 16 bases between. CDR3 nucleotides: TGTGCCAGCAGTGAAGCCGCGATCGGCCGGGAGTTCTTC. The encoded protein is CASSEAAIGREFF.

This chain joins TRBV29-1 and TRBJ1-2; D call uncertain. The CDR3 spans 11 residues. Trimming removed 5 bases at V and 8 bases at J, with 12 bases between. Looked up from germline, CDR1 is SQVTM and CDR2 is ANQGSEA. Written as DNA, the CDR3 is TGCAGCGTTTCTACCGGGTCGGGCTACACCTTC. Amino acid sequence: CSVSTGSGYTF.

This clone came up once. The chain carries TRBV5-1 and TRBJ1-1, with 8 bases that match TRBD1. This CDR3 spans 15 amino acids. Germline V lookup: CDR1 SGHRS, CDR2 YFSETQ. The V gene end was trimmed by 0 bases and the J gene end by 5 bases; junction bases not matched to a gene: 6. This CDR3 is CASSLVYRGRTEAFF. CDR3 DNA sequence: TGCGCCAGCAGCTTGGTGTACAGGGGGAGGACTGAAGCTTTCTTT.

J is TRBJ1-1 and V is TRBV6-1; 9 bases are shared with TRBD1. V shed 7 bases and J 4 bases; nucleotides not matched to a gene: 7. This CDR3 comprises 14 residues. Germline CDR1 and CDR2: MNHNS and SASEGT. CDR3 amino acids: CASTQGAGGTEAFF. Written as DNA, the CDR3 is TGTGCCAGCACACAGGGGGCGGGGGGCACTGAAGCTTTCTTT.

The chain has TRBV15 and TRBJ2-4; TRBD2 aligns across 14 bases. Looked up from germline, CDR1 is LNHNV and CDR2 is YYDKDF (reference sequence). This CDR3 has 14 amino acids. V was pared by 10 bases and J by 5 bases, with 4 bases of the junction left unmatched. The CDR3 spells CAIATSGGENIQYF. CDR3 bases: TGTGCCATCGCGACTAGCGGGGGGGAAAACATTCAGTACTTC.

This clone was seen more than once but under ten times. The J gene is TRBJ2-5, the V gene TRBV27, with 7 bases fitting TRBD2. The V and J ends lost 2 bases and 1 base, in that order; junction bases with no gene match: 7. Germline CDR1 reads MNHEY; CDR2 reads SMNVEV (reference sequence). This CDR3 comprises 16 residues. CDR3 bases: TGTGCCAGCAGTTTAGGTCTAGCGGAGAGCCAAGAGACCCAGTACTTC. This translates into CASSLGLAESQETQYF.

The genes are TRBV5-6 and TRBJ1-1; 7 positions match TRBD1. This CDR3 is built from 13 residues. J was trimmed by 7 bases and V by 4 bases; bases with no gene match: 7. The germline V gene has CDR1 SGHDT and CDR2 YYEEEE. The CDR3 DNA reads TGTGCCAGCAGCCCGGGACAGTATCATGAAGCTTTCTTT. Translation: CASSPGQYHEAFF.

V gene TRBV30 combines with J gene TRBJ2-7, with 10 nucleotides matching TRBD1. CDR3 length: 17 residues. With V trimmed by 0 bases and J by 3 bases, 11 bases remained unmatched. The germline V gene has CDR1 GTSNPN and CDR2 SVGIG (reference sequence). The CDR3 coding sequence is TGTGCCTGGAGTGTCCATCGACAGGGGGCGAGGGTCTACGAGCAGTACTTC. Encoded protein: CAWSVHRQGARVYEQYF.

The CDR3, as DNA: TGTGCCAGCAGCTTATGGGCTAGCGGGGGCACAGATACGCAGTATTTT. Encoded protein: CASSLWASGGTDTQYF. This chain uses TRBV7-2 with TRBJ2-3; TRBD2 matches at 9 bases. The germline CDR1 and CDR2 sequences are SGHTA and FQGNSA. V lost 2 bases and J lost 1; bases outside the gene matches: 4. This CDR3 is 16 amino acids long.